The T cell receptor beta chain under discussion was sequenced for a study of OX40 agonist ivuxolimab in advanced cancers. Study at large: Ivuxolimab, an agonist antibody against OX40 (CD134), was given to patients.

On this clone itself: Its antigen is not identified.

Trimming removed 0 bases at V and 4 bases at J, with 12 bases between. Germline CDR1 is ENHRY and CDR2 is SYGVKD. This CDR3 spans 15 amino acids. Here immunoSEQ multiplex PCR was the method, and the copy in TCRdb shows in-frame clones only, minus some. Among 70,000 to 90,000 clones listed, over 70% were seen once. Regarding the study as a whole: Expanded clones were, on average, more numerous in CD8+ T cells than in CD4+. The study observed clonal expansion of CD4+ and CD8+ blood T cells by week 6 at 0.1 to 3.0 mg/kg.

The rearrangement links TRBV10-3 to TRBJ1-1, with D perhaps matching TRBD1 (5 bases). This clonotype originated in an adult with an advanced solid tumor such as melanoma, head and neck, liver or kidney cancer. Sample: CD4+ or CD8+ T cells sorted from blood, taken in a trial of the OX40 agonist ivuxolimab. CDR3 in amino acids: CAISESGPGVTEAFF. The CDR3 nucleotides read TGTGCCATCAGTGAGTCGGGACCGGGGGTCACTGAAGCTTTCTTT.